This T cell receptor beta chain was profiled in a study of blood T cell repertoires in COVID-19. Study-level background: Specimens from acute and convalescent COVID-19 originated in the United States, Italy and Spain. From T cells, B-cell-depleted T cells, or PBMCs came the material, which was cDNA or gDNA.

Trimming took off 4 bases at V and 9 bases at J, with 13 bases between the two ends. The germline V gene encodes CDR1 LNHDA and CDR2 SQIVND (reference sequence). The CDR3 loop spans 13 amino acids. Authors' processing steps: Amplification of reference gene primers provided the estimated nucleated cell counts. Sequencing used immunoSEQ multiplex PCR; TCRdb keeps in-frame clones, though not all of them. V and J calls and clone size come straight from that table; D and trimming were deduced from the DNA. The profile covers under 200,000 clones, with roughly 83% appearing a single time and 14% taken by the ten largest.

Sequenced: peripheral blood. The clonotype originates from a man between 18 and 35 years old with active or convalescent COVID-19. J is TRBJ2-1 and V is TRBV19; possibly TRBD1 for D (6 bases). The CDR3, as DNA: TGTGCCAGTAGTAGTGGCTGGGACACTGAGCAGTTCTTC. Translating gives CASSSGWDTEQFF.